Below are 13 T cell receptor beta chains sequenced from a single sample in a study of T cells in Graves' hyperthyroidism and ophthalmopathy. The CDR3 regions of TCR beta were amplified from RNA transcripts. The HTBI primer set was used in a first-round RT-PCR of the TCR CDR3. TCRdb ran MiXCR on the multiplex PCR reads and lists one entry per CDR3 protein. The sample records about 480,000 distinct CDR3 sequences, approximately 15% being singletons. The sequenced material came from blood. The receptors derive from a woman aged 18-29 years with Graves' hyperthyroidism.

This clonotype was seen ten or more times. The chain combines TRBV20-1 with TRBJ2-1, with D possibly TRBD2 on 6 matching bases. This CDR3 is built from 13 residues. V was shortened by 6 bases and J by 8 bases, with 17 bases between the two germline ends. Germline loops: CDR1 DFQATT, CDR2 SNEGSKA (reference sequence). The CDR3 DNA follows: TGCAGTGCCGGGACTGGGGGAGCCGATGAGCAGTTCTTC. Protein: CSAGTGGADEQFF.

This clonotype was detected many times. The chain recombines TRBV12-5 with TRBJ2-3; D call uncertain. Trimming removed 2 bases at V and 5 bases at J, with 23 bases between. The CDR3 length is 18 residues. CDR1 LGHNT and CDR2 FRNRAP come from the germline V gene. CDR3 protein: CASGLPAWPTFFGDTQYF. The CDR3 nucleotides are TGTGCTAGTGGTTTGCCAGCATGGCCTACCTTCTTCGGAGATACGCAGTATTTT.

The chain joins TRBV15 to TRBJ1-2; a weak D match, TRBD1 (6 bases). The CDR3 spans 16 residues. V lost 3 bases and J lost 7, with 21 bases in between. The germline V gene has CDR1 LNHNV and CDR2 YYDKDF (reference sequence). In nucleotides, the CDR3 is TGTGCCACCAGCAGTCTGACCTCCCAGGACAGAGGTGGCTACACCTTC. Translation: CATSSLTSQDRGGYTF.

The chain employs TRBV7-9 and TRBJ2-3, with 8 bases aligning to TRBD2. CDR1 and CDR2 (germline): SEHNR, FQNEAQ (reference sequence). V trimming: 7 bases; J trimming: 3 bases; junction bases outside the gene matches: 9. The CDR3 is made up of 15 amino acids. The CDR3 DNA sequence: TGTGCCAGCACCCGACGGGAGGGCGGGACAGATACGCAGTATTTT. Its translation: CASTRREGGTDTQYF.

This clonotype was seen ten or more times. The chain is built from TRBV18 and TRBJ2-3; TRBD1 matches 9 bases. Germline loops: CDR1 KGHSH, CDR2 LQKENI. V shed 3 bases, J shed 4 bases, and the junction held 5 bases outside the gene matches. This CDR3 has 15 residues. The CDR3, as DNA: TGTGCCAGCTCACCCGGACAGGGGATCGCAGATACGCAGTATTTT. Protein sequence: CASSPGQGIADTQYF.

This clonotype was counted between two and nine times. The V call is TRBV4-1, the J call TRBJ2-4; 14 bases are a match to TRBD2. V shed 2 bases, J shed 8 bases, and the junction held 8 bases outside the gene matches. From germline, CDR1 is MGHRA and CDR2 YSYEKL. The CDR3 has 17 residues. The CDR3 loop reads CASSQFTGTSGRHIQYF. The CDR3, as DNA: TGCGCCAGCAGCCAATTTACCGGGACTAGCGGGAGACACATTCAGTACTTC.

This clonotype was counted many times. The CDR3 bases are TGCGCCAGCAGCGCGGGAGACAGGGACACTGAAGCTTTCTTT. Translated, it gives CASSAGDRDTEAFF. V is TRBV5-1 and J is TRBJ1-1; 7 bases line up with TRBD1. Unmatched junction bases numbered 6, after V lost 4 bases and J lost 3 bases. There are 14 residues in the CDR3. Looked up from germline, CDR1 is SGHRS and CDR2 is YFSETQ.

This clonotype was seen repeatedly, ten times or more. The genes are TRBV20-1 and TRBJ2-5; D is uncertain. Germline CDR1 is DFQATT and CDR2 is SNEGSKA (reference sequence). Trimming took 1 base from V and 2 from J, leaving 8 bases between them. This CDR3 spans 13 amino acids. CDR3: CSARVQGQETQYF. As DNA, the CDR3 is TGCAGTGCTAGAGTTCAAGGACAAGAGACCCAGTACTTC.

This clonotype has a count of ten or more. The J gene is TRBJ1-1, the V gene TRBV30; 7 nucleotides line up with TRBD1. Germline values: CDR1 GTSNPN, CDR2 SVGIG (reference sequence). The CDR3 sequence is 15 residues long. V gave up 2 bases and J gave up 6 bases; unmatched junction bases: 12. CDR3 amino acids: CAWSWGGGRGPEAFF. The DNA for the CDR3 is TGTGCCTGGAGTTGGGGAGGGGGCAGGGGACCTGAAGCTTTCTTT.

The CDR3 sequence is CASSPPAGDNSPLHF. DNA of the CDR3: TGTGCCAGCAGCCCACCGGCAGGGGATAATTCACCCCTCCACTTT. The rearrangement joins TRBV7-2 to TRBJ1-6; D may be TRBD1 (6 bases). The V end lost 5 bases, the J end lost 5 bases, and 13 bases lay between the germline ends. CDR1 SGHTA and CDR2 FQGNSA come from the germline V gene. This CDR3 is built from 15 residues.

This rearrangement joins TRBV3-1 to TRBJ1-1; D perhaps matches TRBD1 (5 bases). The CDR3 contains 13 residues. Germline loops: CDR1 LGHDT, CDR2 YNNKEL (reference sequence). Trimming left V 3 bases short and J 4 bases short, with 9 bases between. CDR3 residues: CASSHGTLTEAFF. The CDR3 DNA reads TGTGCCAGCAGCCACGGGACTCTCACTGAAGCTTTCTTT.

The sample holds many counts of this clonotype. The chain recombines TRBV3-1 with TRBJ2-7; TRBD2 agrees at 7 bases. The CDR3 consists of 13 residues. Per the germline V gene, CDR1 is LGHDT and CDR2 is YNNKEL (reference sequence). The ends lost 1 base at V and 7 bases at J; junction bases unmatched: 4. CDR3 sequence reads: CASSQAPGGEQYF. The DNA for the CDR3 is TGTGCCAGCAGCCAAGCTCCGGGGGGAGAGCAGTACTTC.

This clonotype has ten or more counts. The rearrangement uses TRBV20-1 and TRBJ2-3; TRBD2 is a possible D gene (7 bases). CDR3 length: 18 amino acids. Looked up from germline, CDR1 is DFQATT and CDR2 is SNEGSKA (reference sequence). V dropped 6 bases and J dropped 1 base, with 26 bases sitting between them. The CDR3 region has the DNA TGCAGTGCCAAGGGGGGGGGGGACTGGGCGGCACGCACAGATACGCAGTATTTT. This translates into CSAKGGGDWAARTDTQYF.